These 12 T cell receptor beta chains came from one sample sequenced in a study of shared clonotypes between healthy human individuals. TCRdb keeps only in-frame clones here, not all; method: immunoSEQ multiplex PCR. Here the sample spans around 600,000 clones, approximately 96% being singletons. Terminally differentiated effector memory CD45RA+ cells were excluded from the naive CD8 cells, which were CD45RO-negative and positively selected for CCR7. Sequenced sample: naive CD8+ T cells sorted from blood. These receptors originate from a woman aged 25-40 years in good health.

The V call is TRBV4-1, the J call TRBJ2-7; D might be TRBD2 (6 bases). This CDR3 region has 17 residues. Trimming cost V 4 bases and J 4 bases, with 23 bases left between them. Looked up from germline, CDR1 is MGHRA and CDR2 is YSYEKL. The CDR3 region is CASSRLDTIHKSYEQYF. The CDR3, as DNA: TGCGCCAGCAGCCGACTAGACACCATCCATAAATCTTACGAGCAGTACTTC.

This chain joins TRBV14 and TRBJ1-3; 7 nucleotides align to TRBD1. Germline CDR1 and CDR2: SGHDN and FVKESK. This CDR3 is built from 16 residues. The J segment lost 0 bases and the V segment lost 5 bases, leaving 7 bases of the junction unmatched. DNA of the CDR3: TGTGCCAGCAGCGGACGGACAGGCTTCTCTGGAAACACCATATATTTT. This encodes CASSGRTGFSGNTIYF. The whole variable domain, remainder taken from reference TRBV14 and TRBJ1-3, is EAGVTQFPSHSVIEKGQTVTLRCDPISGHDNLYWYRRVMGKEIKFLLHFVKESKQDESGMPNNRFLAERTGGTYSTLKVQPAELEDSGVYFCASSGRTGFSGNTIYFGEGSWLTVV.

The chain is built from TRBV6-5 and TRBJ1-1; D unresolved. Germline CDR1 is MNHEY and CDR2 is SVGAGI. V was shortened by 2 bases and J by 4 bases, with 8 bases between the two germline ends. CDR3 length equals 13 residues. CDR3 nucleotide sequence: TGTGCCAGCAGTTACGGGCTAGGCACTGAAGCTTTCTTT. Translated, it gives CASSYGLGTEAFF.

This chain connects TRBV6-6 to TRBJ2-1; TRBD2 matches 11 bases. CDR1 is MNHNY and CDR2 is SVGAGI in the germline V gene (reference sequence). The CDR3 is made up of 15 amino acids. V dropped 5 bases and J dropped 9; count of bases not matched to a gene: 9. The CDR3 bases are TGTGCCAGCAGTGATCCGGGACTAGCGGTTCTTGAGCAGTTCTTC. This gives the protein CASSDPGLAVLEQFF.

The chain has TRBV11-2 and TRBJ2-3; 8 bases agree with TRBD2. Germline V gene lookup returns CDR1 SGHAT and CDR2 FQNNGV. V lost 5 bases and J lost 8; bases outside the gene matches: 15. The CDR3 spans 16 residues. The CDR3 reads CASSPGWGGRKGTQYF. The DNA of the CDR3 is TGTGCCAGCAGCCCCGGGTGGGGCGGGAGGAAGGGTACGCAGTATTTT. Variable domain in full (rest from reference TRBV11-2 and TRBJ2-3): EAGVAQSPRYKIIEKRQSVAFWCNPISGHATLYWYQQILGQGPKLLIQFQNNGVVDDSQLPKDRFSAERLKGVDSTLKIQPAKLEDSAVYLCASSPGWGGRKGTQYFGPGTRLTVL.

The CDR3 sequence is CASSPTGTGAPDTQYF. The CDR3 DNA reads as TGCGCCAGCAGCCCGACCGGGACTGGGGCCCCAGATACGCAGTATTTT. This chain uses TRBV4-1 with TRBJ2-3, with a possible D match to TRBD2 (6 bases). Germline V gene data show CDR1 as MGHRA and CDR2 as YSYEKL. There are 16 residues in the CDR3. Trimming shortened V by 4 bases and J by 4 bases, and 18 bases separated the two germline ends.

V and J are TRBV19 and TRBJ2-7; the match to TRBD1 covers 7 bases. J lost 4 bases, V lost 5 bases, and 5 bases had no gene match. CDR3 size: 13 residues. Germline assignment: CDR1 LNHDA and CDR2 SQIVND (reference sequence). CDR3 residues: CASSQVQGYEQYF. As DNA, the CDR3 is TGTGCCAGTAGTCAAGTACAGGGGTACGAGCAGTACTTC.

V and J are TRBV27 and TRBJ2-3; D may be TRBD1 (7 bases). This CDR3 has 16 amino acids. Trimming stripped 2 bases from V and 3 bases from J, with 15 bases between. The germline V gene has CDR1 MNHEY and CDR2 SMNVEV (reference sequence). Written as DNA, the CDR3 is TGTGCCAGCAGTTTAGGAGGGGGCACGTGGACAGATACGCAGTATTTT. Protein: CASSLGGGTWTDTQYF.

The chain couples TRBV11-2 to TRBJ2-7; 10 bases fit TRBD2. This CDR3 is built from 16 residues. Germline assignment: CDR1 SGHAT and CDR2 FQNNGV. Trimming took 5 bases from V and 5 from J; bases not matched to a gene: 12. CDR3 loop: CASSNSGSSGSHEQYF. DNA for the CDR3: TGTGCCAGCAGCAACAGCGGGTCTAGCGGGAGTCACGAGCAGTACTTC.

The J gene is TRBJ2-4, the V gene TRBV7-9, with D uncertain. V was cut by 1 base and J by 0 bases, with 10 bases left in between. The CDR3 runs to 16 residues. The germline V gene encodes CDR1 SEHNR and CDR2 FQNEAQ (reference sequence). In DNA form, the CDR3 reads TGTGCCAGCAGCTTAGGAGGAGTCTTAGCCAAAAACATTCAGTACTTC. Translated, it gives CASSLGGVLAKNIQYF.

V and J are TRBV28 and TRBJ2-7; 12 bases align to TRBD2. There are 16 residues in the CDR3. V shed 6 bases, J shed 1 base, and the junction held 7 bases outside the gene matches. Looked up from germline, CDR1 is MDHEN and CDR2 is SYDVKM. This chain's CDR3 is CASSRGLAGRSYEQYF. The CDR3, as DNA: TGTGCCAGCAGCCGCGGACTAGCGGGAAGGTCCTACGAGCAGTACTTC.

This chain joins TRBV4-1 and TRBJ2-7; D gene uncertain. V was shortened by 3 bases and J by 6 bases, with 9 bases between the two germline ends. This CDR3 region has 12 residues. Per germline, CDR1 MGHRA and CDR2 YSYEKL. CDR3 amino acids: CASSHLGLEQYF. In DNA, the CDR3 is TGCGCCAGCAGCCATCTAGGGCTCGAGCAGTACTTC.